A single sample gave rise to the 7 T cell receptor beta chains below, sequenced in a study of blood T cell repertoires in COVID-19. Assay: immunoSEQ multiplex PCR; the TCRdb copy retains only in-frame clones and omits some. The table has about 260,000 clones, approximately 86% seen once. The sequenced sample consisted of peripheral blood. The receptors originated from a man younger than 35 with active or convalescent COVID-19.

The chain is built from TRBV24-1 and TRBJ2-5; TRBD2 matches at 14 bases. The CDR3 is 15 residues long. With V trimmed by 3 bases and J by 5 bases, 1 base remained unmatched. Germline-derived CDR1 and CDR2 are KGHDR and SFDVKD. The CDR3 spells CATSDRLAGGETQYF. The CDR3 region has the DNA TGTGCCACCAGTGATCGACTAGCGGGGGGGGAGACCCAGTACTTC.

V gene TRBV11-3 combines with J gene TRBJ2-5, with D hard to call. The CDR3 is made up of 13 amino acids. V was clipped by 1 base and J by 5 bases, with 8 bases between them. The germline gives CDR1 SGHNT, CDR2 YENEEA. This CDR3 is CASSLGRWETQYF. The CDR3 coding sequence is TGTGCCAGCAGCTTAGGCCGGTGGGAGACCCAGTACTTC. Together with reference TRBV11-3 and TRBJ2-5, the CDR3 gives the full variable domain: EAGVVQSPRYKIIEKKQPVAFWCNPISGHNTLYWYLQNLGQGPELLIRYENEEAVDDSQLPKDRFSAERLKGVDSTLKIQPAELGDSAVYLCASSLGRWETQYFGPGTRLLVL.

This clone has ten or more counts. The chain has TRBV5-4 and TRBJ2-1, with D possibly being TRBD2 (6 bases). The CDR3 covers 11 residues. Trimming removed 5 bases at V and 8 bases at J, with 8 bases between. CDR1 SGHNT and CDR2 YYREEE come from the germline V gene (reference sequence). The CDR3 nucleotides are TGTGCCAGCAGGGCTAGCGATGAGCAGTTCTTC. It codes for CASRASDEQFF. Filled out from reference TRBV5-4 and TRBJ2-1, the complete variable domain reads ETGVTQSPTHLIKTRGQQVTLRCSSQSGHNTVSWYQQALGQGPQFIFQYYREEENGRGNFPPRFSGLQFPNYSSELNVNALELDDSALYLCASRASDEQFFGPGTRLTVL.

This clone was seen a few times. V usage is TRBV2 and J usage is TRBJ1-3; 10 bases line up with TRBD1. Germline assignment: CDR1 SNHLY and CDR2 FYNNEI. V gave up 5 bases and J gave up 4 bases; unmatched junction bases: 5. The CDR3 extends over 15 amino acids. In DNA, the CDR3 is TGTGCCAGCAGTTGGGGACAGGGGACAGGAAACACCATATATTTT. It translates to CASSWGQGTGNTIYF.

The chain has TRBV5-6 and TRBJ1-1; no definite D call. The CDR3 covers 14 residues. CDR1 and CDR2 from the germline V gene are SGHDT and YYEEEE. Trimming left V 5 bases short and J 1 base short, with 12 bases between. The CDR3 DNA follows: TGTGCCAGCAGTTCTCCTTACTCGAACACTGAAGCTTTCTTT. It translates to CASSSPYSNTEAFF.

The rearrangement joins TRBV12-3 or TRBV12-4 to TRBJ2-4; the match to TRBD1 covers 9 bases. The CDR3 is made up of 13 amino acids. V trimming: 8 bases; J trimming: 10 bases; junction bases outside the gene matches: 9. The CDR3 reads CASGRDRVHIQYF. DNA of the CDR3: TGTGCCAGCGGCCGGGACAGGGTACATATTCAGTACTTC.

The chain employs TRBV10-3 and TRBJ2-5, with 8 bases that match TRBD1. The CDR3 sequence is 15 residues long. J gave up 2 bases and V 4 bases, and 6 bases lay outside the gene matches. Germline values: CDR1 ENHRY, CDR2 SYGVKD. DNA of the CDR3: TGTGCCATCAGTGTACAGGGGGATGGACAAGAGACCCAGTACTTC. It specifies CAISVQGDGQETQYF.